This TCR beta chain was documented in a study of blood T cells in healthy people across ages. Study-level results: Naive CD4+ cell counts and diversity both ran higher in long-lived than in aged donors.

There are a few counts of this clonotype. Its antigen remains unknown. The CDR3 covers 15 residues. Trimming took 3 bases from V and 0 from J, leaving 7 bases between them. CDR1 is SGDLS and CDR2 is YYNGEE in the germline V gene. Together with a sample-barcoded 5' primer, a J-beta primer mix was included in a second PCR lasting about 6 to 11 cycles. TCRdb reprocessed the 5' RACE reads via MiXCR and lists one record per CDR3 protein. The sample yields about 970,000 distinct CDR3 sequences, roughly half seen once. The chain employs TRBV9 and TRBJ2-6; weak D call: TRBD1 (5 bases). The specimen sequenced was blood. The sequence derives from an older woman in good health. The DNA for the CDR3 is TGTGCCAGCAGCGCAGGGAACTCTGGGGCCAACGTCCTGACTTTC. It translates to CASSAGNSGANVLTF.